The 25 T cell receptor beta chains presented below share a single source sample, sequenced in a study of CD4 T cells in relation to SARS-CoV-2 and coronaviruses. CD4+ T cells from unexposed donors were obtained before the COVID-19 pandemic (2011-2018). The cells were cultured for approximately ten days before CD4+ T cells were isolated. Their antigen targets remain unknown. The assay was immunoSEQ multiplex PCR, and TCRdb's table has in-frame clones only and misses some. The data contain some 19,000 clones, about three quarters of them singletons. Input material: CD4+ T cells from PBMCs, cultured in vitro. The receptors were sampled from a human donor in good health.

CDR3: CASSQTRNEQFF. The CDR3 DNA is TGTGCCAGCAGCCAGACTAGGAATGAGCAGTTCTTC. The rearrangement links TRBV3-1 (or the pseudogene TRBV3-2) to TRBJ2-1, with D possibly matching TRBD2 (6 bases). V shed 3 bases and J shed 7 bases, with 7 bases lying between them. The CDR3 spans 12 residues. The germline gives CDR1 LGHDT, CDR2 YNNKEL (reference sequence).

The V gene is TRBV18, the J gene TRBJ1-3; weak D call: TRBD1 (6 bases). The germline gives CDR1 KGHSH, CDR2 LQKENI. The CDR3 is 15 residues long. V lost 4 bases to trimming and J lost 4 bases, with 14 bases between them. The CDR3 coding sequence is TGTGCCAGCTCACAACGGGACATAGAAGGAAACACCATATATTTT. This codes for CASSQRDIEGNTIYF.

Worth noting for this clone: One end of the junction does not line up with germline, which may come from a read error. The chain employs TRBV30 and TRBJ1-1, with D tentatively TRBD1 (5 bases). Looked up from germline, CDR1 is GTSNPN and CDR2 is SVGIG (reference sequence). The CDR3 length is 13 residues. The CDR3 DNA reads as TGTGCCTGGATGAGGGGTGTGAATACTGAAGCTTTCTTT. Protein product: CAWMRGVNTEAFF.

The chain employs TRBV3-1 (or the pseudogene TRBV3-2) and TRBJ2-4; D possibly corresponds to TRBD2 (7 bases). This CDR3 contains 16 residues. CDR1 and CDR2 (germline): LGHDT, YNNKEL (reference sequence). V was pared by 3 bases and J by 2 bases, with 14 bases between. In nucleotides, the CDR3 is TGTGCCAGCAGCCAGTCTATGGGGGGGCCCAAAAACATTCAGTACTTC. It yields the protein CASSQSMGGPKNIQYF.

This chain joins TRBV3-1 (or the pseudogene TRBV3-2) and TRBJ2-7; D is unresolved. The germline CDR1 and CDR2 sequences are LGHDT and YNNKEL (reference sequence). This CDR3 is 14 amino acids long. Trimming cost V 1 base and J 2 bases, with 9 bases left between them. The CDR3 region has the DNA TGTGCCAGCAGCCAAGGACCAGCCACCTACGAGCAGTACTTC. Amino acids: CASSQGPATYEQYF.

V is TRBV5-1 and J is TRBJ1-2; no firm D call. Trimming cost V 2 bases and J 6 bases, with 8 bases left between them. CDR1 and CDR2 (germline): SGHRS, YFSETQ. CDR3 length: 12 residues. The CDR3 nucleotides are TGCGCCAGCAGCTTAGACAACCATGGCTACACCTTC. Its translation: CASSLDNHGYTF.

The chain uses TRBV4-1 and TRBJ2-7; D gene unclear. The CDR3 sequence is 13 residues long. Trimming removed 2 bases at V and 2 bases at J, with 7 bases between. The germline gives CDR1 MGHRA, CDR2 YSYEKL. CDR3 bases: TGCGCCAGCAGCCAAACCGAGGCCTACGAGCAGTACTTC. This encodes CASSQTEAYEQYF.

For the CDR3, the DNA is TGTGCCAGCAGCTTAGGACGGGGGGGGTTAGTTGAGCAGTTCTTC. Translation gives CASSLGRGGLVEQFF. The chain couples TRBV13 to TRBJ2-1; 8 bases are a match to TRBD2. Trimming at V came to 0 bases and at J to 9 bases, leaving 7 bases not matched to a gene. Germline V CDR1 and CDR2: PRHDT, FYEKMQ (reference sequence). The CDR3 totals 15 residues.

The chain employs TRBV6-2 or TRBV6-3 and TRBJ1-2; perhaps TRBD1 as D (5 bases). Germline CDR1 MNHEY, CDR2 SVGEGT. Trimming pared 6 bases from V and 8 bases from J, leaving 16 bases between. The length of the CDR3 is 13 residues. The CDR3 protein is CASSSDRKSGYTF. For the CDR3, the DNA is TGTGCCAGCAGCTCCGACAGAAAATCGGGCTACACCTTC.

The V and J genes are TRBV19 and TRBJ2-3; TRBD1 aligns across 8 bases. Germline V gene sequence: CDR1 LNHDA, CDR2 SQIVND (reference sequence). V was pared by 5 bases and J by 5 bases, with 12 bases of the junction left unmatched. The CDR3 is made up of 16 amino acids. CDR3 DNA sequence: TGTGCCAGTAGTTCTAGCCCAGCAGGGGGCATAGATACGCAGTATTTT. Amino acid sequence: CASSSSPAGGIDTQYF.

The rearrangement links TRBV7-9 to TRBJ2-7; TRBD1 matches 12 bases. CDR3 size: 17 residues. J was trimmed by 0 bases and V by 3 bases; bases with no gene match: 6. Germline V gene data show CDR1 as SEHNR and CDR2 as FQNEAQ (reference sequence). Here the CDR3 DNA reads TGTGCCAGCAGCTTGGGACAGGGGGCTGGGGGCTCCTACGAGCAGTACTTC. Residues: CASSLGQGAGGSYEQYF.

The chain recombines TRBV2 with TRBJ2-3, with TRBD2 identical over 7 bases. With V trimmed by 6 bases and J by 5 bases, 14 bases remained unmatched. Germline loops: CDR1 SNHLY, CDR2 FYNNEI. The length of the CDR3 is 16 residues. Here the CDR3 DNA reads TGTGCCAGCAGGCACCGACTAGCCTCAGCGGTAGATACGCAGTATTTT. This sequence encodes CASRHRLASAVDTQYF.

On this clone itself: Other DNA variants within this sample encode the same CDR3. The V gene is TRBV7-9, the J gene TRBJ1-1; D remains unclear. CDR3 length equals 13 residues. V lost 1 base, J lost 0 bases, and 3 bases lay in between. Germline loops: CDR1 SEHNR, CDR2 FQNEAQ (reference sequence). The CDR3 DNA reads TGTGCCAGCAGCTTAGACATGAACACTGAAGCTTTCTTT. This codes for CASSLDMNTEAFF.

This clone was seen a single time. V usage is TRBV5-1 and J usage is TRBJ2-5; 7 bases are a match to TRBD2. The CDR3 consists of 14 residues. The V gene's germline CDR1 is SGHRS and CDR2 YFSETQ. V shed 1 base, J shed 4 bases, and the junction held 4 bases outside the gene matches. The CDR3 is CASSLRGEVETQYF. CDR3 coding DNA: TGCGCCAGCAGCTTGCGGGGGGAGGTAGAGACCCAGTACTTC.

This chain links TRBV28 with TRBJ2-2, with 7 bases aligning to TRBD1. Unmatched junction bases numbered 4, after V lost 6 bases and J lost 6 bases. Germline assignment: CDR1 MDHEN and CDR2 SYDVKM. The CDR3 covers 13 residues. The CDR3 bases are TGTGCCAGCAGATCAACAGGGGCCGGGGAGCTGTTTTTT. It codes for CASRSTGAGELFF.

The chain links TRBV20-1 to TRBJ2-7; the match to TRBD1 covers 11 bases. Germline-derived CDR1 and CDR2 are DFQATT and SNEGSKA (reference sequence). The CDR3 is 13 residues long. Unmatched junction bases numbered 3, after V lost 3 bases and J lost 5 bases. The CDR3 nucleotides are TGCAGTGCTAGTTGGACAGGGGGCCACGAGCAGTACTTC. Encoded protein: CSASWTGGHEQYF.

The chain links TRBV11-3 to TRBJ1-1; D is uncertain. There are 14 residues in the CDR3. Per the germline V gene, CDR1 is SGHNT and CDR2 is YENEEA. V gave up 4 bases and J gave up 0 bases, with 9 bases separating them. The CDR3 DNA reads TGTGCCAGCAGCTCCCAAGGGATGAACACTGAAGCTTTCTTT. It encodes CASSSQGMNTEAFF.

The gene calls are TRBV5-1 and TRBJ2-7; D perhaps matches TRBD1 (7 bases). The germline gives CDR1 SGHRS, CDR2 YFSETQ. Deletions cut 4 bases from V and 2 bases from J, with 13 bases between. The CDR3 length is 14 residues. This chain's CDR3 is CASSRGTEPYEQYF. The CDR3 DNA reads TGCGCCAGCAGCCGCGGGACAGAACCCTACGAGCAGTACTTC.

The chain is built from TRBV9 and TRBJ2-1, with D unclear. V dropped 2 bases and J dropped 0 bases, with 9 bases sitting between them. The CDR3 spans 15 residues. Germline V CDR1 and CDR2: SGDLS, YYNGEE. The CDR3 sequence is CASSVSPSSYNEQFF. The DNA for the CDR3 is TGTGCCAGCAGCGTCTCCCCGAGCTCCTACAATGAGCAGTTCTTC.

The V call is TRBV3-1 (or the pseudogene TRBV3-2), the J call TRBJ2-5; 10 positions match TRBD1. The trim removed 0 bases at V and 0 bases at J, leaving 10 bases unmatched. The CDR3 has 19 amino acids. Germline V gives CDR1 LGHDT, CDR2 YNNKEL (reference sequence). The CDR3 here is CASSQDRVAGQGYQETQYF. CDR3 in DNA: TGTGCCAGCAGCCAAGATCGGGTAGCGGGACAGGGGTACCAAGAGACCCAGTACTTC.

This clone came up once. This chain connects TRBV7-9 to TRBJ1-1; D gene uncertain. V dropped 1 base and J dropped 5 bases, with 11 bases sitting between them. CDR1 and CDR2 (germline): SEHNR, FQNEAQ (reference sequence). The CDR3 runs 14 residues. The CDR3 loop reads CASSLEGFETEAFF. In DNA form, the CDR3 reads TGTGCCAGCAGCTTAGAGGGTTTCGAGACTGAAGCTTTCTTT.

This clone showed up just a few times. The CDR3, as DNA: TGTGCCAGCGGTGGCAACAATGAGCAGTTCTTC. Residues: CASGGNNEQFF. The V call is TRBV9, the J call TRBJ2-1; D is ambiguous. V lost 7 bases and J 5 bases, leaving 7 bases between the germline ends. The CDR3 runs 11 residues. Germline assignment: CDR1 SGDLS and CDR2 YYNGEE.

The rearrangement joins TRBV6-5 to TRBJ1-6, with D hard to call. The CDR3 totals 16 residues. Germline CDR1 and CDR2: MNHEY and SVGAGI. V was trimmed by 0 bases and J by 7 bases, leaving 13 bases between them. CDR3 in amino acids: CASSYSSQASNSPLHF. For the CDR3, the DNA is TGTGCCAGCAGTTACTCGTCTCAGGCCAGCAATTCACCCCTCCACTTT.

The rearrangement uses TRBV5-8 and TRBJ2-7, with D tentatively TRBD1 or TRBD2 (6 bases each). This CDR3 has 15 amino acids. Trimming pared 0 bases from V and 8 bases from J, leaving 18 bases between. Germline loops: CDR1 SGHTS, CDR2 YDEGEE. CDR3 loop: CASSLAGASSTKQYF. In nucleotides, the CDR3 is TGTGCCAGCAGCTTGGCGGGGGCCAGTAGTACGAAGCAGTACTTC. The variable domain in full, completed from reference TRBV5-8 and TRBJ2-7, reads EAGVTQSPTHLIKTRGQQATLRCSPISGHTSVYWYQQALGLGLQFLLWYDEGEERNRGNFPPRFSGRQFPNYSSELNVNALELEDSALYLCASSLAGASSTKQYFGPGTRLTVT.

CDR3 bases: TGTGCCAGCAGCCAAGGGACAGGGTCCTACAATGAGCAGTTCTTC. It specifies CASSQGTGSYNEQFF. The chain recombines TRBV3-1 (or the pseudogene TRBV3-2) with TRBJ2-1; TRBD1 agrees at 8 bases. J gave up 1 base and V 1 base, and 0 bases lay outside the gene matches. Germline loops: CDR1 LGHDT, CDR2 YNNKEL (reference sequence). CDR3 size: 15 residues.